This T cell receptor (beta chain) was identified in a study of technical replicates of blood from a few donors (TCRdb year 2017). Libraries came from the immunoSEQ multiplex PCR assay. Imported from immuneACCESS, the table was reduced by TCRdb to in-frame sequences with V and J called. These copies leave out some clones; in studies compared against another copy, an unresolved V gene accounts for under half, and the cause of the remainder is not known. This sample is represented by 80,000 or so clones; around 96% of them were singletons. The top ten constitute 0.2% of the sample. About this clone itself: This receptor's antigen is unknown. No much larger clone is present one base from it, and per-base qualities are unavailable.

CDR1 SEHNR and CDR2 FQNEAQ were looked up in the germline V gene (reference sequence). Trimming at the junction amounts to 2 bases on V and 3 bases on J, and the germline ends lie 7 bases apart. From cysteine to phenylalanine, the CDR3 is 13 amino acids long. Only the CDR3 region is kept as DNA, spanning 39 bases read in frame from base 1. The sequencing sample was made of T cells isolated from PBMCs. The chain employs TRBV7-9 and TRBJ2-5; the D gene assignment is ambiguous. The TCR originated in a human donor in good health. The DNA sequence follows: TGTGCCAGCAGCTTATCCGGAGAAGAGACCCAGTACTTC. This translates into CASSLSGEETQYF. Extended through the reference TRBV7-9 and TRBJ2-5 proteins, this CDR3 yields the full variable domain: DTGVSQNPRHKITKRGQNVTFRCDPISEHNRLYWYRQTLGQGPEFLTYFQNEAQLEKSRLLSDRFSAERPKGSFSTLEIQRTEQGDSAMYLCASSLSGEETQYFGPGTRLLVL.